A selection of T cell receptor beta chains follows, all from one sample in a study of radiotherapy plus CTLA-4 blockade in lung cancer. Measured with immunoSEQ multiplex PCR; TCRdb has only the in-frame clones, and not every one. This repertoire shows around 130,000 clones, around 89% found once; its top ten account for more than 6.5%. Sequenced here: peripheral blood, sampled from a patient treated with radiotherapy plus ipilimumab. These receptors all come from a human donor with non-small cell lung cancer that progressed on radiotherapy plus ipilimumab. The CDR3 runs from the conserved cysteine through the conserved F or W. Fields, in order: V gene, clone size, D gene, J gene, CDR3 DNA, CDR3 protein. A D gene is named only where the DNA matches it firmly. The listing skips clone size in some rows; elsewhere it reads once, few, many or a size class.

TRBV9	.	TRBD2	TRBJ2-7	TGTGCCAGCAGCGCTGGGGTCGGACTAGCGGCCTCCTACGAGCAGTACTTC	CASSAGVGLAASYEQYF
TRBV6-5	.	.	TRBJ1-3	TGTGCCAGCAGTGAGAGCTCTGGAAACACCATATATTTT	CASSESSGNTIYF
TRBV7-9	.	.	TRBJ1-1	TGTGCCAGCAGCCTACTTAATATGAACACTGAAGCTTTCTTT	CASSLLNMNTEAFF
TRBV5-1	.	.	TRBJ2-2	TGCGCCAGCAGCTTGACTCCCGGGCTTCGTGACACCGGGGAGCTGTTTTTT	CASSLTPGLRDTGELFF
TRBV6-5	.	.	TRBJ1-1	TGTGCCAGCAGTTACTCTGGGGTAAACACTGAAGCTTTCTTT	CASSYSGVNTEAFF
TRBV15	.	.	TRBJ1-5	TGTGCCACCAGCGGGGGGCGGGACACAACTAGCAATCAGCCCCAGCATTTT	CATSGGRDTTSNQPQHF
TRBV9	.	.	TRBJ2-1	TGTGCCAGCAGCGTAGGGGGGGCTGAAACCTACAATGAGCAGTTCTTC	CASSVGGAETYNEQFF
TRBV5-1	.	.	TRBJ2-3	TGCGCCAGCAGCTTGTCTGATAGCACAGATACGCAGTATTTT	CASSLSDSTDTQYF
TRBV29-1	.	.	TRBJ2-1	TGCAGCGGTCGTGGGGACCGAAGCTCCTACAATGAGCAGTTCTTC	CSGRGDRSSYNEQFF
TRBV18	once	.	TRBJ2-7	TGTGCCAGCTCAGACTCAGCGGTAGTAGACGAGCAGTACTTC	CASSDSAVVDEQYF
TRBV6-5	.	TRBD2	TRBJ2-3	TGTGCCAGCAGCCTAGCGGGAGCTACAGATACGCAGTATTTT	CASSLAGATDTQYF
TRBV9	.	TRBD2	TRBJ2-1	TGTGCCAGCAGCGCGACCGGGACTAGTTCCTACAATGAGCAGTTCTTC	CASSATGTSSYNEQFF
TRBV6-1	once	.	TRBJ1-3	TGTGCCAGCAGTGAAAATTCTGGAAACACCATATATTTT	CASSENSGNTIYF
TRBV25-1	once	.	TRBJ1-2	TGTGCCACCTCCCGTGGGCCCACCGCCGGCTACACCTTC	CATSRGPTAGYTF
TRBV18	.	.	TRBJ1-3	TGTGCCAGCTCACCAACCGCCAATAAACCTCTCTCTGGAAACACCATATATTTT	CASSPTANKPLSGNTIYF
TRBV6-6	.	TRBD1	TRBJ2-7	TGTGCCAGCAGTGCCAACAGGGGGTCCTACGAGCAGTACTTC	CASSANRGSYEQYF
TRBV29-1	few	.	TRBJ1-1	TGCAGCGTTGAAGATAAGTTGCGGGGAGGGAACACTGAAGCTTTCTTT	CSVEDKLRGGNTEAFF
TRBV9	.	TRBD2	TRBJ2-1	TGTGCCAGCAGCGTCGGAGCGGGAGGCTCTCTCAATGAGCAGTTCTTC	CASSVGAGGSLNEQFF
TRBV5-6	.	TRBD1	TRBJ1-5	TGTGCCAGCAGCGACAGGGTCGGCAATCAGCCCCAGCATTTT	CASSDRVGNQPQHF
TRBV5-1	.	.	TRBJ2-5	TGCGCCAGCAGCTACGGCGGGACCCAAGAGACCCAGTACTTC	CASSYGGTQETQYF
TRBV4-2	.	.	TRBJ2-1	TGTGCCAGCAGCCCCCAGACGACTAGTGGTGAGCAGTTCTTC	CASSPQTTSGEQFF
TRBV6-1	.	.	TRBJ1-2	TGTGCCAGCAGTGAAGGGGGGCGGAGGGGCTACACCTTC	CASSEGGRRGYTF
TRBV6-1	.	.	TRBJ1-1	TGTGCCAGCGCCAGGAACACTGAAGCTTTCTTT	CASARNTEAFF
TRBV11-3	.	.	TRBJ2-5	TGTGCCAGCAGCTTATCACAGGGCCGGGGGGAGACCCAGTACTTC	CASSLSQGRGETQYF
TRBV29-1	.	.	TRBJ1-1	TGCAGCGTTGCCCCGGGACAGAACACTGAAGCTTTCTTT	CSVAPGQNTEAFF
TRBV9	few	.	TRBJ2-1	TGTGCCAGCAGCGTACGATTTACGGGAGCGGGTGTTGATGAGCAGTTCTTC	CASSVRFTGAGVDEQFF
TRBV11-3	.	.	TRBJ1-2	TGTGCCAGCAGCCCTAAACCCTCAGGGCTTGGCTACACCTTC	CASSPKPSGLGYTF
TRBV5-1	few	.	TRBJ1-1	TGCGCCAGCAGCCCACTAGGGCGGAACACTGAAGCTTTCTTT	CASSPLGRNTEAFF
TRBV2	few	.	TRBJ2-5	TGTGCCAGCAGTGAAGTTGCCTCTCAAGGGACCCAGTACTTC	CASSEVASQGTQYF
TRBV6-1	.	.	TRBJ1-1	TGTGCCAGCAGTGAATGGCAGGAGAACACTGAAGCTTTCTTT	CASSEWQENTEAFF
TRBV11-2	.	.	TRBJ1-3	TGTGCCAGCAGCTACACAACAGGGACTTCTGGAAACACCATATATTTT	CASSYTTGTSGNTIYF
TRBV27	.	.	TRBJ2-3	TGTGTCAGCAGTTTGCGGGGCACAGATACGCAGTATTTT	CVSSLRGTDTQYF
TRBV6-6	.	TRBD1	TRBJ1-3	TGTGCCAGCAGGTCACCAGGGGGCTCTGGAAACACCATATATTTT	CASRSPGGSGNTIYF
TRBV30	.	.	TRBJ2-5	TGTGCCTGGACCGTCGGGGAGACCCAGTACTTC	CAWTVGETQYF
TRBV29-1	.	TRBD1	TRBJ1-1	TGCAGCGTTGCTAACAGGGGGGGGTACACTGAAGCTTTCTTT	CSVANRGGYTEAFF
TRBV2	.	.	TRBJ1-5	TGTGCCACCAGGGTGCGGAGCAATCAGCCCCAGCATTTT	CATRVRSNQPQHF
TRBV29-1	.	.	TRBJ2-1	TGCAGCGTTGAAGACCCCTGGAGTAGCATCGATGAGCAGTTCTTC	CSVEDPWSSIDEQFF
TRBV27	.	.	TRBJ1-2	TGTGCCAGCAGTTCCCTCCCCCAGGATAACTATGGCTACACCTTC	CASSSLPQDNYGYTF
TRBV5-4	once	TRBD2	TRBJ2-2	TGTGCCATCTCGACACCGGGACTAGCGGGAGGGGGGACCGGGGAGCTGTTTTTT	CAISTPGLAGGGTGELFF
TRBV28	.	.	TRBJ1-2	TGTGCCAGCAGTTTACGGGCAGGGAACGGCTACACCTTC	CASSLRAGNGYTF
TRBV30	.	TRBD1	TRBJ1-5	TGTGCCTGGAGTCATGGACAGGGGATTTATAGCAATCAGCCCCAGCATTTT	CAWSHGQGIYSNQPQHF
TRBV6-5	once	TRBD1	TRBJ1-1	TGTGCCAGCAGACCGACAGGGGGGAACACTGAAGCTTTCTTT	CASRPTGGNTEAFF
TRBV5-8	few	TRBD1	TRBJ1-1	TGTGCCAGCAGCCCGGGGTTTAGGGACAGGGACACTGAAGCTTTCTTT	CASSPGFRDRDTEAFF
TRBV6-6	few	TRBD1	TRBJ2-7	TGTGCCAGCAGTCACCTCCCGACAGGGCCCGAGCAGTACTTC	CASSHLPTGPEQYF
TRBV4-1	.	TRBD1	TRBJ1-2	TGCGCCAGCAGCCAAGATTCAACGAGGGGACAGAACTATGGCTACACCTTC	CASSQDSTRGQNYGYTF
TRBV4-1	.	.	TRBJ2-5	TGCGCCAGCAGCTCCCATCCGGTGGTAAGGGAAGAGACCCAGTACTTC	CASSSHPVVREETQYF
TRBV6-6	.	TRBD2	TRBJ2-3	TGTGCCAGCAGTTACTCGCGGGGGTGGACAGATACGCAGTATTTT	CASSYSRGWTDTQYF
TRBV7-8	.	TRBD1	TRBJ2-7	TGTGCCAGCAGCTCCCTCGGGGGCGGGACAGGGGACGAGCAGTACTTC	CASSSLGGGTGDEQYF
TRBV9	.	.	TRBJ2-2	TGTGCCAGCAGCGTAGCTACTTTGGGGGGAACCGGGGAGCTGTTTTTT	CASSVATLGGTGELFF
TRBV7-6	.	TRBD1	TRBJ2-1	TGTGCCAGCAGCTTGATGGGGACAGGGGGTAAAGGTGAGCAGTTCTTC	CASSLMGTGGKGEQFF
TRBV28	once	.	TRBJ2-7	TGTGCCAGCAGTTTCCTCCCCACGGGACCCAACGAGCAGTACTTC	CASSFLPTGPNEQYF
TRBV6-5	.	.	TRBJ1-1	TGTGCCAGCAGTTACTCGCCGGGGAACACTGAAGCTTTCTTT	CASSYSPGNTEAFF
TRBV28	once	.	TRBJ1-2	TGTGCCAGCAGTTTAACAGACTATGGCTACACCTTC	CASSLTDYGYTF
TRBV6-1	.	.	TRBJ2-7	TGTGCCAGCAGTGCCTGGGCGCCGGGGTTCGAGCAGTACTTC	CASSAWAPGFEQYF